One sample yielded the 7 T cell receptor beta chains listed below, sequenced in a study of cytomegalovirus exposure and HLA in healthy donors. The primer mix had 60 Vbeta and 13 Jbeta primers. The assay was immunoSEQ multiplex PCR, and TCRdb's table has in-frame clones only and misses some. The sample has more than 80,000 clones, more than 75% seen once; the top ten hold 6.1%. The sequencing sample was made of PBMCs. These receptor sequences come from a woman aged 50 to 60 in good health and CMV-seropositive.

The gene calls are TRBV9 and TRBJ1-6, with 7 positions matching TRBD1. The CDR3 totals 16 residues. The germline V gene has CDR1 SGDLS and CDR2 YYNGEE. The ends lost 2 bases at V and 3 bases at J; junction bases unmatched: 5. CDR3 DNA sequence: TGTGCCAGCAGCGTGGCAGGACAGGACTATAATTCACCCCTCCACTTT. Translated, it gives CASSVAGQDYNSPLHF.

As concerns this clone: Relative to the germline gene, one junction end is altered; a read error may explain this. The chain links TRBV18 to TRBJ1-6, with no clear D. Per germline, CDR1 KGHSH and CDR2 LQKENI. The CDR3 spans 12 residues. For the CDR3, the DNA is TGTGCCAGCTCATCCAGTGATTCACCCATCTACTTT. Translated, it gives CASSSSDSPIYF.

This clone was observed a handful of times. The DNA for the CDR3 is TGTGCCAGCACCCTCGGAGCTAATTACTTCACAGATACGCAGTATTTT. This translates into CASTLGANYFTDTQYF. J is TRBJ2-3 and V is TRBV7-9; D is ambiguous. Trimming cost V 7 bases and J 2 bases, with 19 bases left between them. Germline CDR1 and CDR2: SEHNR and FQNEAQ (reference sequence). The CDR3 is 16 amino acids.

This clone occurred a few times. The V and J genes are TRBV9 and TRBJ2-5; 9 positions agree with TRBD2. The tail of the sequence fits TRBJ2-7 better, so the J call may be wrong. The V gene's germline CDR1 is SGDLS and CDR2 YYNGEE. CDR3 size: 15 residues. CDR3 in DNA: TGTGCCAGCAGCGTAGGTAGCGGGGGCCCGGGCGAGCAGTACTTC. The encoded protein is CASSVGSGGPGEQYF.

The V and J genes are TRBV11-2 and TRBJ1-2; 7 bases map to TRBD1. Trimming took 5 bases from V and 2 from J; bases not matched to a gene: 2. The V gene's germline CDR1 is SGHAT and CDR2 FQNNGV. This CDR3 is built from 13 residues. The CDR3 loop is CASSPGQNYGYTF. CDR3 DNA: TGTGCCAGCAGCCCGGGACAGAACTATGGCTACACCTTC.

The chain employs TRBV15 and TRBJ1-2, with D maybe TRBD1 (5 bases). V lost 0 bases and J 8 bases, leaving 13 bases between the germline ends. The CDR3 contains 14 residues. The germline CDR1 and CDR2 sequences are LNHNV and YYDKDF (reference sequence). The CDR3 nucleotides are TGTGCCACCAGCAGAGATGGCGGGGGACGGGGCTACACCTTC. This encodes CATSRDGGGRGYTF.

This clone has a handful of counts. This rearrangement joins TRBV20-1 to TRBJ2-7; D unclear. V gave up 3 bases and J gave up 1 base, with 4 bases separating them. Germline V gene sequence: CDR1 DFQATT, CDR2 SNEGSKA (reference sequence). CDR3 length: 11 amino acids. CDR3 sequence: CSASSSYEQYF. The CDR3 DNA reads as TGCAGTGCTAGCTCGTCCTACGAGCAGTACTTC.